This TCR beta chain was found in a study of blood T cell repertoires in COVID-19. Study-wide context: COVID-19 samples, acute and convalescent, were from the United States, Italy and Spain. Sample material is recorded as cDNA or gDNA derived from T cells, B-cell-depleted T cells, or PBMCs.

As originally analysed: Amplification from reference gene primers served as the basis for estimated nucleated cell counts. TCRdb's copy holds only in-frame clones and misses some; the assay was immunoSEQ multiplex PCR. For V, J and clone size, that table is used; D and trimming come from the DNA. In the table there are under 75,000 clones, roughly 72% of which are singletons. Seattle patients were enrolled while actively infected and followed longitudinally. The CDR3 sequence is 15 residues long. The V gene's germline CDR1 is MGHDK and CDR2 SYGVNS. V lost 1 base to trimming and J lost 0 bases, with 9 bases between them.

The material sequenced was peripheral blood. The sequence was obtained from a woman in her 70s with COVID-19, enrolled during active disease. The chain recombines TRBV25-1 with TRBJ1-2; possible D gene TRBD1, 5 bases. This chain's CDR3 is CASSEWGSPNYGYTF. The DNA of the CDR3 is TGTGCCAGCAGTGAATGGGGCAGCCCTAACTATGGCTACACCTTC.